This TCR beta chain was sequenced for a study of cytomegalovirus exposure and HLA in healthy donors. The CDR3 is made up of 11 amino acids. CDR1 is MNHNY, CDR2 SVGAGI, per germline (reference sequence). Trimming left V 7 bases short and J 11 bases short, with 14 bases between. This clone came up a few times. Its matching antigen is unknown. Study outcomes and limitations: From TCR beta sequences, most subjects' HLA-A and HLA-B alleles were reportedly predicted accurately. Analyses of presence/absence relied on an assumption of roughly uniform sequencing depth across donors.

60 Vbeta and 13 Jbeta primers were used in PCR. The method was immunoSEQ multiplex PCR; TCRdb's version includes in-frame clones alone and lacks a portion of them. The sample consists of approximately 170,000 clones, around 70% of them appearing once. The sequenced material came from PBMCs. V usage is TRBV6-6 and J usage is TRBJ1-1; D not resolved. The sequence came from a man aged 18 to 29 in good health and CMV-seropositive. CDR3 amino acids: CASITSSEAFF. CDR3 nucleotides: TGTGCCAGCATCACGTCCTCCGAGGCTTTCTTT.